This T cell receptor (beta chain) was retrieved from a study of T cells after yellow fever vaccination. Study information: SMART-Seq v4 Ultra Low Input handled preparation of low-cell-number fractions.

V was clipped by 6 bases and J by 5 bases, with 20 bases between them. In germline, CDR1 is DFQATT, CDR2 SNEGSKA (reference sequence). The CDR3 runs to 15 residues. This clonotype was seen a few times. 5'RACE template switching generated TCR cDNA, adding a universal primer site and UMIs. Via MiXCR, TCRdb re-called the 5' RACE reads, giving one row per CDR3 protein. The data show around 590,000 distinct CDR3 sequences, 9% to 15% seen once. This TCR was sampled from a man aged 30-40 years who received the YFV17D yellow fever vaccine. The specimen comprised PBMCs, sampled on the day of the yellow fever booster vaccination. The V gene is TRBV20-1, the J gene TRBJ2-1, with D perhaps TRBD2 (5 bases). CDR3: CSAPNSQRQNNEQFF. In DNA form, the CDR3 reads TGCAGTGCGCCAAATTCCCAGCGGCAGAACAATGAGCAGTTCTTC.